This T cell receptor (beta chain) originates from a study of blood T cell repertoires in COVID-19. Study-level information: The origin of the acute and convalescent COVID-19 samples was the United States, Italy and Spain. The cDNA or gDNA used as material had been derived from T cells, B-cell-depleted T cells, or PBMCs.

This clone was counted once. TCRdb keeps only in-frame clones here, not all; method: immunoSEQ multiplex PCR. Of 16,000 or so clones listed, 70% to 90% are singletons. Input material: peripheral blood. This receptor was taken from a human donor in a cohort sampled during active COVID-19.

Here the CDR3 DNA reads TGTGCCAGCTCACCGGGACAGGGTGGTGGCACTGAAGCTTTCTTT. Translation: CASSPGQGGGTEAFF. This sequence joins TRBV18 and TRBJ1-1, with 9 bases identical to TRBD1. CDR3 length: 15 amino acids. Germline V gene sequence: CDR1 KGHSH, CDR2 LQKENI. V shed 3 bases and J 4 bases; nucleotides not matched to a gene: 6.